This TCR beta chain was sequenced during a study of identical twins. Turning to this clonotype: Its antigen is as yet unknown.

MiXCR was run by TCRdb on the 5' RACE reads, yielding one entry per CDR3 protein. In the table there are about 300,000 distinct CDR3 sequences, 9% to 15% of which are singletons. Points from the study as a whole: Weaker excess twin sharing was observed in beta out-of-frame sequences. Fewer insertions were carried by abundant cord blood beta clonotypes, but none was seen in memory repertoires. Out-of-frame alpha sequences common to twins exhibited an excess of low generation probability. In zero-insertion analyses, partial confounding could arise from invariant MAIT and iNKT cells.

Germline CDR1 and CDR2: SQVTM and ANQGSEA. V lost 5 bases, J lost 5 bases, and 9 bases lay in between. This CDR3 is built from 12 residues. The sample was also reused in another study, on yellow fever vaccine responses in identical twins.

The TCR was taken from a woman between 18 and 29 years old in good health. V usage is TRBV29-1 and J usage is TRBJ2-2; the D is unclear. Sequencing was done on a sample of CD8+ T cells sorted from blood. CDR3 nucleotides: TGCAGCGTTCAAGGTTGGACCGGGGAGCTGTTTTTT. The encoded protein is CSVQGWTGELFF.